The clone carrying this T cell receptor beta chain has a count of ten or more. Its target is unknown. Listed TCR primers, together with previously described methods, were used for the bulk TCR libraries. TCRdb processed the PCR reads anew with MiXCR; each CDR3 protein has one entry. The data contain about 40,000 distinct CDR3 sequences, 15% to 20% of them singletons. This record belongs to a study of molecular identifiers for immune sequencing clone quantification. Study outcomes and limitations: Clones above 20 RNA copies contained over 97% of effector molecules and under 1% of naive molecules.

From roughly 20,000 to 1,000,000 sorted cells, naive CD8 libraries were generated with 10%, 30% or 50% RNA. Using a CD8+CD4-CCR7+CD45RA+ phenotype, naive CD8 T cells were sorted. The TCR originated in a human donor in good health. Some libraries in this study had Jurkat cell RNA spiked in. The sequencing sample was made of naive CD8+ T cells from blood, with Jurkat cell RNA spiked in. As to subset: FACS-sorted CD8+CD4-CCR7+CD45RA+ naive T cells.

The CDR3 loop is CASSLGTGSGYTF. In nucleotides, the CDR3 is TGTGCCAGCAGCTTAGGGACAGGATCTGGCTACACCTTC. This chain links TRBV7-9 with TRBJ1-2, with TRBD1 matching over 7 bases. Germline values: CDR1 SEHNR, CDR2 FQNEAQ (reference sequence). V was pared by 1 base and J by 7 bases, with 3 bases of the junction left unmatched. The CDR3 loop spans 13 amino acids. The whole variable domain, remainder taken from reference TRBV7-9 and TRBJ1-2, is DTGVSQNPRHKITKRGQNVTFRCDPISEHNRLYWYRQTLGQGPEFLTYFQNEAQLEKSRLLSDRFSAERPKGSFSTLEIQRTEQGDSAMYLCASSLGTGSGYTFGSGTRLTVV.